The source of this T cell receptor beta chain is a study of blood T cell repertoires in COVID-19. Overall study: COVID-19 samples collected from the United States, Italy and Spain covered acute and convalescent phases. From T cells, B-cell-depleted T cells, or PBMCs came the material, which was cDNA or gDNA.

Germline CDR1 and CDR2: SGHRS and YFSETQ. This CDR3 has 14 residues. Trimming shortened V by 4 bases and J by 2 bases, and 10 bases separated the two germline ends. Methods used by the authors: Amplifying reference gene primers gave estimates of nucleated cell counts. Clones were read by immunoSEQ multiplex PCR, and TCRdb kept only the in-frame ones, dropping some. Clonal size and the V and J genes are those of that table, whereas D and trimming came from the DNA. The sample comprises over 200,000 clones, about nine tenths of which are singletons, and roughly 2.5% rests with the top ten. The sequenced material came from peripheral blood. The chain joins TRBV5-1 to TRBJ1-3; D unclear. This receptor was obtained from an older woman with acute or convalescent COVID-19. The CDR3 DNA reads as TGCGCCAGCAGCCCGATACAACCTGGAAACACCATATATTTT. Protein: CASSPIQPGNTIYF. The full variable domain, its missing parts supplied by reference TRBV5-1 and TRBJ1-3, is KAGVTQTPRYLIKTRGQQVTLSCSPISGHRSVSWYQQTPGQGLQFLFEYFSETQRNKGNFPGRFSGRQFSNSRSEMNVSTLELGDSALYLCASSPIQPGNTIYFGEGSWLTVV.